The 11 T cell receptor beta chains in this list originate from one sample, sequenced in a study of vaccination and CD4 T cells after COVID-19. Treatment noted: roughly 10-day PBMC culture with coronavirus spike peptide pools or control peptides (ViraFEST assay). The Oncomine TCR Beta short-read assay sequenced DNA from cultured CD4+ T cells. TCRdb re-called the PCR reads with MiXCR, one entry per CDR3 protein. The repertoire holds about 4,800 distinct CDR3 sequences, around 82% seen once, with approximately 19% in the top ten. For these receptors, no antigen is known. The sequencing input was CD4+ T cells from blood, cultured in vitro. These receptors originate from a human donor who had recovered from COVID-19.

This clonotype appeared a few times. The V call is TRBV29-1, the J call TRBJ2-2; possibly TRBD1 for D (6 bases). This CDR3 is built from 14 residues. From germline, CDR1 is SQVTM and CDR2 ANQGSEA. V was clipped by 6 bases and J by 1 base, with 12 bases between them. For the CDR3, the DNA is TGCAGCGTCGGACAGACAGTGAACACCGGGGAGCTGTTTTTT. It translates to CSVGQTVNTGELFF.

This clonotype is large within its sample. Here the CDR3 reads CASSGRQGAPQGAFF. The CDR3 DNA reads as TGTGCCAGCAGCGGCAGACAGGGGGCTCCTCAAGGAGCTTTCTTT. This sequence joins TRBV7-2 and TRBJ1-1; 10 bases map to TRBD1. The germline V gene has CDR1 SGHTA and CDR2 FQGNSA. The CDR3 extends over 15 amino acids. Trimming took 5 bases from V and 10 from J; bases not matched to a gene: 13.

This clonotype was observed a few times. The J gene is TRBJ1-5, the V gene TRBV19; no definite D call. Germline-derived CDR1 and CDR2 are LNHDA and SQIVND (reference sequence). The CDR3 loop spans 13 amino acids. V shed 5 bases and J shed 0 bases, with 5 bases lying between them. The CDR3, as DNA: TGTGCCAGTAGTCCCTATAGCAATCAGCCCCAGCATTTT. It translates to CASSPYSNQPQHF.

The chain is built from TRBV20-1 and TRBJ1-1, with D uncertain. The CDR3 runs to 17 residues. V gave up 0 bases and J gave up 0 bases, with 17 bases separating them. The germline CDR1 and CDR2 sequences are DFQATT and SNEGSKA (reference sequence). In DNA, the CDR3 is TGCAGTGCTAGAGATTATGCCACTCAGTACATGAACACTGAAGCTTTCTTT. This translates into CSARDYATQYMNTEAFF.

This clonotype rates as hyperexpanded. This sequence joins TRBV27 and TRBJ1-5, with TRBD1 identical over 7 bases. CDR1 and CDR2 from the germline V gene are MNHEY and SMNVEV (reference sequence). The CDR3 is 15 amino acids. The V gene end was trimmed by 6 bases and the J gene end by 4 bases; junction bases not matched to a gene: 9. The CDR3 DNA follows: TGTGCCAGCAGAAAACAGGGGTCGGGGAATCAGCCCCAGCATTTT. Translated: CASRKQGSGNQPQHF.

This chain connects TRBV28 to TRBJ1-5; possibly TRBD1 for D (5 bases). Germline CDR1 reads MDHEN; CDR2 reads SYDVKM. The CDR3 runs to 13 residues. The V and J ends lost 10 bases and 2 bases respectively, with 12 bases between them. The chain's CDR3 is CAIGGSGNQPQHF. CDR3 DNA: TGTGCCATCGGGGGGTCGGGCAATCAGCCCCAGCATTTT.

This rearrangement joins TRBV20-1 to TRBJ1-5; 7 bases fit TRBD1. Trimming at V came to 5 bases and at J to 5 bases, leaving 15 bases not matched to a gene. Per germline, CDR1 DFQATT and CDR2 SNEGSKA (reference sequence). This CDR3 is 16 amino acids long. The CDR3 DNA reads TGCAGTGCTGGAAGAGGGCGACAGGGAGGATATCAGCCCCAGCATTTT. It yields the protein CSAGRGRQGGYQPQHF.

The CDR3, as DNA: TGTGCCAGCAGTTTCCGTCGGGGAATGCAGTATTTT. Translated: CASSFRRGMQYF. The V and J genes are TRBV6-5 and TRBJ2-3; D may be TRBD2 (5 bases). V lost 4 bases, J lost 11 bases, and 13 bases lay in between. Germline CDR1 and CDR2: MNHEY and SVGAGI. This CDR3 spans 12 amino acids.

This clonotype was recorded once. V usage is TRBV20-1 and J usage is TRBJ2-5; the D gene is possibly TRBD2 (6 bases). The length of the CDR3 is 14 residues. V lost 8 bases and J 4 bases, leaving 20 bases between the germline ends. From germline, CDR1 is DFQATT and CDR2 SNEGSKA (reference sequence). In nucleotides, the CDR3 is TGCAGTACAAAGGAACTAGCCTTTCGAGAGACCCAGTACTTC. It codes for CSTKELAFRETQYF.

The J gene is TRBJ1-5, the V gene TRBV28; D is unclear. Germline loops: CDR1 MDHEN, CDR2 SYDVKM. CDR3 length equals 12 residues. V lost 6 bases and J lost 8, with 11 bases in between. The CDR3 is CASRSTIEPQHF. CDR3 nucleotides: TGTGCCAGCAGGTCCACTATCGAGCCCCAGCATTTT.

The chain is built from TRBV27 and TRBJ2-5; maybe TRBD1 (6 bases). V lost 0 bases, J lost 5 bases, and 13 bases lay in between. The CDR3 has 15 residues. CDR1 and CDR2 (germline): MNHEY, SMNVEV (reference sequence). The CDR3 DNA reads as TGTGCCAGCAGTTTATCATTCAGGGGCTGGGAGACCCAGTACTTC. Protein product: CASSLSFRGWETQYF.